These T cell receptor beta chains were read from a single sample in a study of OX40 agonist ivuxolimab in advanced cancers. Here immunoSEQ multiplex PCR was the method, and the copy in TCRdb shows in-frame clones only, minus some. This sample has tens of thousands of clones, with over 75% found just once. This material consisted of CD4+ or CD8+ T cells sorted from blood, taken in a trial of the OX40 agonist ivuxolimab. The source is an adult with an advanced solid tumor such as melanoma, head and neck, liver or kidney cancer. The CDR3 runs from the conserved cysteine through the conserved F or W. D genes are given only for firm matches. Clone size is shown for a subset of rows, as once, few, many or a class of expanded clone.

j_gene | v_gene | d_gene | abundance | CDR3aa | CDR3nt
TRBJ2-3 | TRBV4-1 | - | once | CASSHPTGADTQYF | TGCGCCAGCAGCCACCCTACTGGAGCAGATACGCAGTATTTT
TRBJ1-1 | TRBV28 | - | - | CASSFYDLKAFF | TGTGCCAGCAGTTTTTACGACTTAAAAGCTTTCTTT
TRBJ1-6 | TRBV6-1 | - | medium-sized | CASSDLQRSYNSPLHF | TGTGCCAGCAGTGATTTACAGCGCTCCTATAATTCACCCCTCCACTTT
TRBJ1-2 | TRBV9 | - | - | CASSVGNSLVGYTF | TGTGCCAGCAGCGTTGGCAACTCCTTGGTTGGCTACACCTTC
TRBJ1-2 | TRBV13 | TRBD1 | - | CASSLGTRTGEGYGYTF | TGTGCCAGCAGCTTAGGGACAAGGACAGGGGAGGGCTATGGCTACACCTTC
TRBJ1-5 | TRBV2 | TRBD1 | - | CASSPGQVEQPQHF | TGTGCCAGCAGCCCCGGACAGGTCGAACAGCCCCAGCATTTT
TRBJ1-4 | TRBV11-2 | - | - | CASSPREGAQYEKLFF | TGTGCCAGCAGCCCAAGGGAGGGAGCGCAATATGAAAAACTGTTTTTT
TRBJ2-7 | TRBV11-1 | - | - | CASSLGDEQYF | TGTGCCAGCAGCTTAGGAGACGAGCAGTACTTC
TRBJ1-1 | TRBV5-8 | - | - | CASSLNDRPYASFF | TGTGCCAGCAGCCTGAACGACAGGCCTTATGCTTCTTTCTTT
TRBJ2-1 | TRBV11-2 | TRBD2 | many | CASSLGLAEYDEQFF | TGTGCCAGCAGCTTAGGTCTAGCGGAGTACGATGAGCAGTTCTTC
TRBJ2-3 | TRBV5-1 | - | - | CASSLGGASTDTQYF | TGCGCCAGCAGCTTGGGGGGGGCCAGCACAGATACGCAGTATTTT
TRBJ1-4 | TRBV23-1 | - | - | CASSQFRLRGEKLFF | TGCGCCAGCAGTCAATTCCGGTTACGAGGAGAAAAACTGTTTTTT
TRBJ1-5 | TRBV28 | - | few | CASSQPGQRGNQPQHF | TGTGCCAGCTCCCAACCAGGACAGCGGGGCAATCAGCCCCAGCATTTT
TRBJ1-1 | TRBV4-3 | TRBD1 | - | CASSQGQGTEAFF | TGCGCCAGCAGCCAAGGACAGGGTACTGAAGCTTTCTTT
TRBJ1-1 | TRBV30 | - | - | CAWSGPEGTEAFF | TGTGCCTGGAGCGGGCCGGAGGGCACTGAAGCTTTCTTT